This T cell receptor beta chain was obtained from a study of blood T cells in healthy people across ages. General study results and limits: Changes seen in expanded clonotypes were possibly confounded by donor CMV status left unknown. Strong correlation existed between TCR beta diversity and naive T cell percentage. Per million T cells, TCR beta diversity dropped about linearly as age rose.

Sample-barcoded 5' priming and a J-beta primer mix drove a second PCR of about 6 to 11 cycles. One entry per CDR3 protein results from TCRdb running MiXCR on the 5' RACE reads. Seen here are fewer than 700,000 distinct CDR3 sequences, around 48% observed once, and the top ten hold around 24%. On this clonotype: Antigen specificity is unknown.

The junction had 16 bases not matched to a gene; V was cut back by 8 bases and J by 0 bases. CDR3 size: 18 residues. Per germline, CDR1 MNHNY and CDR2 SVGAGI (reference sequence). Sample donors were healthy Caucasian individuals that came from Russia, aged roughly 6 to 100. The TCR sequence derives from a man older than 75 in good health. The sequenced sample consisted of blood. The J gene is TRBJ2-7, the V gene TRBV6-6; 10 nucleotides line up with TRBD1. In DNA, the CDR3 is TGTGCCAGCTCAAACACCGGGACAGGGGCCCACGGCTCCTACGAGCAGTACTTC. Its translation is CASSNTGTGAHGSYEQYF.